These 16 T cell receptor beta chains were sequenced from one sample in a study of shared clonotypes between healthy human individuals. Clones were read by immunoSEQ multiplex PCR, and TCRdb kept only the in-frame ones, dropping some. This table has around 1.9 million clones, more than 85% appearing once. The naive CD8 population came from CD45RO-negative cells selected for CCR7, without terminally differentiated effector memory CD45RA+ cells. The source material was naive CD8+ T cells from PBMCs. Receptor source: a man aged 18 to 30 in good health. Some clones in this sample may be carry-over from other donors' samples.

The DNA of the CDR3 is TGCAGCGTCCGCGGGGGGCGGGCGCTCGGTAATGAGCAGTTCTTC. Its protein is CSVRGGRALGNEQFF. The chain recombines TRBV29-1 with TRBJ2-1; 8 nucleotides match TRBD2. The CDR3 spans 15 residues. V lost 6 bases, J lost 7 bases, and 14 bases stayed unmatched. Germline CDR1 reads SQVTM; CDR2 reads ANQGSEA.

The rearrangement uses TRBV9 and TRBJ2-3, with TRBD1 matching 7 bases. J lost 1 base, V lost 0 bases, and 5 bases had no gene match. The CDR3 consists of 16 residues. Germline CDR1 is SGDLS and CDR2 is YYNGEE. DNA of the CDR3: TGTGCCAGCAGCGTAGATCGAGACAGGGGCACAGATACGCAGTATTTT. Its protein is CASSVDRDRGTDTQYF.

This rearrangement joins TRBV4-1 to TRBJ2-2; D call uncertain. Trimming cost V 4 bases and J 3 bases, with 15 bases left between them. The CDR3 length is 16 residues. CDR1 and CDR2 from the germline V gene are MGHRA and YSYEKL. CDR3 residues: CASSRSQGMYTGELFF. The CDR3 bases are TGCGCCAGCAGCCGCAGCCAAGGGATGTACACCGGGGAGCTGTTTTTT.

The chain uses TRBV5-1 and TRBJ2-1; D perhaps matches TRBD2 (5 bases). Germline V lookup: CDR1 SGHRS, CDR2 YFSETQ. V lost 0 bases, J lost 7 bases, and 14 bases lay in between. The CDR3 spans 15 residues. DNA of the CDR3: TGCGCCAGCAGCTTGGGGCTAGCAAGTCGGAATGAGCAGTTCTTC. Its translation: CASSLGLASRNEQFF.

The chain employs TRBV28 and TRBJ1-5; D unclear. The germline gives CDR1 MDHEN, CDR2 SYDVKM. Trimming took 6 bases from V and 3 from J, leaving 12 bases between them. This CDR3 is 14 amino acids long. The CDR3 loop is CASSYGRLNQPQHF. For the CDR3, the DNA is TGTGCCAGCAGCTACGGACGCCTCAATCAGCCCCAGCATTTT.

The chain is built from TRBV2 and TRBJ2-5; TRBD2 aligns across 12 bases. This CDR3 has 18 residues. CDR1 SNHLY and CDR2 FYNNEI come from the germline V gene. The trim removed 8 bases at V and 5 bases at J, leaving 18 bases unmatched. The CDR3 nucleotides read TGTGCCAGCTCCGGGACTAGCGGGCTCTTGACGGGGGGGGAGACCCAGTACTTC. Protein: CASSGTSGLLTGGETQYF.

The V gene is TRBV28, the J gene TRBJ2-3, with D possibly TRBD1 on 6 matching bases. Per germline, CDR1 MDHEN and CDR2 SYDVKM. This CDR3 comprises 16 residues. Between the trimmed V and J ends, which lost 2 bases and 1 base, there was a span of 13 bases. In DNA form, the CDR3 reads TGTGCCAGCAGTTTAAAAGGGGGTTGGGGCACAGATACGCAGTATTTT. Amino acid sequence: CASSLKGGWGTDTQYF. The full variable domain, rest sourced from reference TRBV28 and TRBJ2-3, is DVKVTQSSRYLVKRTGEKVFLECVQDMDHENMFWYRQDPGLGLRLIYFSYDVKMKEKGDIPEGYSVSREKKERFSLILESASTNQTSMYLCASSLKGGWGTDTQYFGPGTRLTVL.

This rearrangement joins TRBV27 to TRBJ2-1, with D perhaps matching TRBD2 (5 bases). The CDR3 extends over 12 amino acids. In germline, CDR1 is MNHEY, CDR2 SMNVEV (reference sequence). With 8 bases removed from V and 7 bases from J, the gap between germline ends came to 12 bases. As DNA, the CDR3 is TGTGCCAGCCGCGGGCCATCTAATGAGCAGTTCTTC. Translating gives CASRGPSNEQFF.

The chain recombines TRBV4-1 with TRBJ2-7; D might be TRBD2 (6 bases). This CDR3 comprises 17 residues. Germline CDR1 is MGHRA and CDR2 is YSYEKL. V shed 3 bases and J shed 3 bases, with 21 bases lying between them. The CDR3: CASSQAHLGGAGYEQYF. The CDR3 nucleotides read TGCGCCAGCAGCCAGGCCCACTTAGGAGGGGCAGGCTACGAGCAGTACTTC.

Notes on this clone: A junction end diverges from the germline sequence, so it may reflect a read error. The V gene is TRBV6-5, the J gene TRBJ2-5, with D possibly TRBD2 on 6 matching bases. The CDR3 is 15 residues long. Germline assignment: CDR1 MNHEY and CDR2 SVGAGI. CDR3 sequence: CASISLSSGVETQYF. The CDR3 bases are TGCGCCAGCATAAGTTTAAGCTCGGGGGTCGAGACCCAGTACTTC.

The chain has TRBV7-9 and TRBJ2-1; 10 nucleotides align to TRBD2. The CDR3 covers 15 residues. J gave up 4 bases and V 6 bases, and 6 bases lay outside the gene matches. Per germline, CDR1 SEHNR and CDR2 FQNEAQ (reference sequence). The CDR3 spells CASSSLAGQYNEQFF. CDR3 nucleotide sequence: TGTGCCAGCAGTTCACTAGCGGGACAATACAATGAGCAGTTCTTC.

This clone appeared once. This chain connects TRBV19 to TRBJ1-2; D not resolved. This CDR3 is built from 11 residues. Per germline, CDR1 LNHDA and CDR2 SQIVND (reference sequence). Trimming cost V 7 bases and J 4 bases, with 7 bases left between them. This CDR3 is CASKAPYGYTF. In nucleotides, the CDR3 is TGTGCCAGTAAGGCCCCCTATGGCTACACCTTC.

A note on this clone: The sample has other DNA sequences that encode this CDR3 too. The chain combines TRBV9 with TRBJ2-7, with D possibly being TRBD2 (6 bases). This CDR3 is built from 14 residues. V dropped 2 bases and J dropped 3 bases, with 12 bases sitting between them. CDR1 is SGDLS, CDR2 YYNGEE, per germline. The CDR3 DNA sequence: TGTGCCAGCAGCGTGGACGGGAGAAGCTACGAGCAGTACTTC. Protein sequence: CASSVDGRSYEQYF.

The chain carries TRBV27 and TRBJ2-7; 12 bases align to TRBD2. Trimming cost V 4 bases and J 0 bases; bases outside gene matches: 13. The CDR3 extends over 19 amino acids. The germline CDR1 and CDR2 sequences are MNHEY and SMNVEV (reference sequence). In nucleotides, the CDR3 is TGTGCCAGCAGTTATTCGGGACTAGCGGGTTCTTCGGGCTCCTACGAGCAGTACTTC. Protein product: CASSYSGLAGSSGSYEQYF.

The rearrangement uses TRBV9 and TRBJ2-1, with 13 bases aligning to TRBD2. The CDR3 covers 16 residues. Germline CDR1 is SGDLS and CDR2 is YYNGEE. Trimming removed 4 bases from V and 6 bases from J; junction bases left unmatched: 7. This chain's CDR3 is CASSTPGTSGINEQFF. The CDR3 nucleotides are TGTGCCAGCAGCACACCGGGGACTAGCGGGATCAATGAGCAGTTCTTC. The complete variable domain, with remaining parts taken from reference TRBV9 and TRBJ2-1, reads DSGVTQTPKHLITATGQRVTLRCSPRSGDLSVYWYQQSLDQGLQFLIQYYNGEERAKGNILERFSAQQFPDLHSELNLSSLELGDSALYFCASSTPGTSGINEQFFGPGTRLTVL.

The V gene is TRBV7-3, the J gene TRBJ2-1, with D possibly TRBD1 on 7 matching bases. This CDR3 has 18 residues. Germline CDR1 is SGHTA and CDR2 is FQGTGA. The V gene lost 4 bases and the J gene lost 5 bases, with 24 bases spanning the gap. CDR3 nucleotides: TGTGCCAGCAGCTCCTCGCACTCAGGAGGGACAGCCGACAATGAGCAGTTCTTC. As protein: CASSSSHSGGTADNEQFF. Full variable domain (rest looked up from reference TRBV7-3 and TRBJ2-1): GAGVSQTPSNKVTEKGKYVELRCDPISGHTALYWYRQSLGQGPEFLIYFQGTGAADDSGLPNDRFFAVRPEGSVSTLKIQRTERGDSAVYLCASSSSHSGGTADNEQFFGPGTRLTVL.